This T cell receptor (beta chain) was identified during a study of blood T cell repertoires in COVID-19. Study in general: COVID-19 samples from acute and convalescent phases originated in the United States, Italy and Spain. T cells, B-cell-depleted T cells, or PBMCs provided the cDNA or gDNA that served as material.

Across 20 to 25 US areas, participants ranged in age from about 18 to 89 years. Looked up from germline, CDR1 is MGHDK and CDR2 is SYGVNS. The CDR3 spans 14 residues. The ends were cut back, 1 base at V and 3 bases at J, with 10 bases in the middle. The protocol was immunoSEQ multiplex PCR, while the TCRdb copy is restricted to in-frame clones and leaves out a portion. Of 380,000 or so clones in the sample, 85% to 90% were seen once. V usage is TRBV25-1 and J usage is TRBJ2-7; D might be TRBD1 (6 bases). The sequenced sample consisted of PBMCs or T cells enriched from blood (not recorded which). This sequence was found in a woman under 40 with acute COVID-19. The CDR3 DNA reads TGTGCCAGCAGTGAATCTACAGGGAACTACGAGCAGTACTTC. This encodes CASSESTGNYEQYF.